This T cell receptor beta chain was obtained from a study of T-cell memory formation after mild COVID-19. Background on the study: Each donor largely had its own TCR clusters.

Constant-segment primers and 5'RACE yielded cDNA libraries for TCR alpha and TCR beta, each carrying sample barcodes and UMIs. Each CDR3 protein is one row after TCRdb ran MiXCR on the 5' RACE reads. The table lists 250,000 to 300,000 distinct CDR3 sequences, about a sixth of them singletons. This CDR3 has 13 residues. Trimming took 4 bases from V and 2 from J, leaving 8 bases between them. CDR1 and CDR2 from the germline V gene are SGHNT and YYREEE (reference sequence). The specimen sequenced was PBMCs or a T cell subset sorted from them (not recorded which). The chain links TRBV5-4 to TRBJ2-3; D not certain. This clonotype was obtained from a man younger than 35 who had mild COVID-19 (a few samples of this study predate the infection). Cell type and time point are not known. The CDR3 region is CASSMDVTDTQYF. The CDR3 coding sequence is TGTGCCAGCAGCATGGACGTCACAGATACGCAGTATTTT.